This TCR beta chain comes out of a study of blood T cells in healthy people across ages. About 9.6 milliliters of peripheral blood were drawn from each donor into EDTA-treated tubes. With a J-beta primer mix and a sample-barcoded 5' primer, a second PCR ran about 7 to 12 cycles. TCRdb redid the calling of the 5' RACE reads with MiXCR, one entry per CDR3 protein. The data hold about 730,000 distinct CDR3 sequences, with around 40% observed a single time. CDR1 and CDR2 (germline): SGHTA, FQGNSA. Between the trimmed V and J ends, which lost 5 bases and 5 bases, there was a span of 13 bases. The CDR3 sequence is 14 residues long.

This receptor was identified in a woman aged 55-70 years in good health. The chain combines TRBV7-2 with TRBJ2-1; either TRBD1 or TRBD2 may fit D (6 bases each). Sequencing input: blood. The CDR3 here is CASSLGGNHNEQFF. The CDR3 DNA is TGTGCCAGCAGCCTGGGGGGCAACCACAATGAGCAGTTCTTC.